This T cell receptor beta chain is drawn from a study of control samples from healthy donors and cancer patients. In its sample, this clone was seen once. Sequencing was performed with immunoSEQ multiplex PCR; in TCRdb, only in-frame clones are kept and a portion is missing. The sample has fewer than 120,000 clones, 88% seen once. Trimming stripped 5 bases from V and 6 bases from J, with 22 bases between. CDR3 size: 16 residues. In germline, CDR1 is LNHDA, CDR2 SQIVND (reference sequence). The origin of this receptor is an older woman with lung cancer. Source material: PBMCs. The chain has TRBV19 and TRBJ1-1; D is unresolved. CDR3 in amino acids: CASSPGPGRSSAEAFF. In nucleotides, the CDR3 is TGTGCCAGTAGTCCAGGTCCTGGGCGAAGTAGTGCTGAAGCTTTCTTT. The entire variable domain, with the rest obtained from reference TRBV19 and TRBJ1-1, is as follows: DGGITQSPKYLFRKEGQNVTLSCEQNLNHDAMYWYRQDPGQGLRLIYYSQIVNDFQKGDIAEGYSVSREKKESFPLTVTSAQKNPTAFYLCASSPGPGRSSAEAFFGQGTRLTVV.